The 20 T cell receptor beta chains below were found in one sample sequenced in a study of shared clonotypes between healthy human individuals. It was CD45RO-negative cells, positively selected for CCR7, that made up naive CD8 cells, with terminally differentiated effector memory CD45RA+ cells excluded. Measured with immunoSEQ multiplex PCR; TCRdb has only the in-frame clones, and not every one. This sample has a few million clones; 93% occur once, and the top ten carry around 1.7%. Material: naive CD8+ T cells from PBMCs. The receptors were gathered from a man in his late teens or twenties in good health. Some clones in this sample may be carry-over from other donors' samples.

The rearrangement uses TRBV27 and TRBJ2-1; D unresolved. V shed 3 bases and J shed 0 bases, with 15 bases lying between them. The CDR3 is made up of 17 amino acids. Germline V gene lookup returns CDR1 MNHEY and CDR2 SMNVEV (reference sequence). The CDR3 here is CASSLVVGSSSYNEQFF. CDR3 in DNA: TGTGCCAGCAGTTTGGTAGTTGGCTCCAGCTCCTACAATGAGCAGTTCTTC.

This chain connects TRBV19 to TRBJ1-2; D remains ambiguous. The length of the CDR3 is 12 residues. V lost 5 bases and J 8 bases, leaving 12 bases between the germline ends. Per the germline V gene, CDR1 is LNHDA and CDR2 is SQIVND (reference sequence). The CDR3 loop is CASSGGRNGYTF. The CDR3 DNA reads as TGTGCCAGTAGTGGAGGGCGGAACGGCTACACCTTC.

The chain joins TRBV28 to TRBJ2-2, with D hard to call. The CDR3 covers 11 residues. V lost 5 bases and J lost 8, with 6 bases in between. Germline V lookup: CDR1 MDHEN, CDR2 SYDVKM. In DNA form, the CDR3 reads TGTGCCAGCAGTATGGGGGGGGAGCTGTTTTTT. This sequence encodes CASSMGGELFF.

This clone occurred once. The chain has TRBV11-2 and TRBJ2-6; tentative D call: TRBD1 (6 bases). From germline, CDR1 is SGHAT and CDR2 FQNNGV. Between the trimmed V and J ends, which lost 2 bases and 1 base, there was a span of 9 bases. The CDR3 contains 16 residues. The CDR3 DNA reads as TGTGCCAGCAGCTTAACAGGGACGTCTGGGGCCAACGTCCTGACTTTC. Residues: CASSLTGTSGANVLTF. Full variable domain (missing parts from reference TRBV11-2 and TRBJ2-6): EAGVAQSPRYKIIEKRQSVAFWCNPISGHATLYWYQQILGQGPKLLIQFQNNGVVDDSQLPKDRFSAERLKGVDSTLKIQPAKLEDSAVYLCASSLTGTSGANVLTFGAGSRLTVL.

The rearrangement uses TRBV19 and TRBJ2-3; perhaps TRBD1 as D (6 bases). Germline CDR1 reads LNHDA; CDR2 reads SQIVND (reference sequence). This CDR3 has 16 amino acids. V lost 6 bases to trimming and J lost 2 bases, with 18 bases between them. This CDR3 is CASSPDRDMITDTQYF. The DNA of the CDR3 is TGTGCCAGTAGCCCGGATCGGGACATGATCACAGATACGCAGTATTTT.

This chain links TRBV13 with TRBJ2-5, with D tentatively TRBD2 (7 bases). Trimming left V 4 bases short and J 6 bases short, with 15 bases between. Germline assignment: CDR1 PRHDT and CDR2 FYEKMQ (reference sequence). The CDR3 is 14 residues long. CDR3 coding DNA: TGTGCCAGCAGCTCAGGGGTCGGGGGGAAGACCCAGTACTTC. It encodes CASSSGVGGKTQYF. Full variable domain (remainder filled in from reference TRBV13 and TRBJ2-5): AAGVIQSPRHLIKEKRETATLKCYPIPRHDTVYWYQQGPGQDPQFLISFYEKMQSDKGSIPDRFSAQQFSDYHSELNMSSLELGDSALYFCASSSGVGGKTQYFGPGTRLLVL.

The gene calls are TRBV7-9 and TRBJ2-7, with TRBD1 matching over 12 bases. The V and J ends lost 5 bases and 7 bases, in that order; junction bases with no gene match: 12. The CDR3 consists of 16 residues. Germline V lookup: CDR1 SEHNR, CDR2 FQNEAQ (reference sequence). The CDR3 sequence is CASSPGEGQGAGEQYF. DNA for the CDR3: TGTGCCAGCAGCCCCGGGGAGGGACAGGGGGCGGGTGAGCAGTACTTC.

The chain carries TRBV27 and TRBJ2-3; 11 bases map to TRBD2. Germline CDR1 is MNHEY and CDR2 is SMNVEV (reference sequence). This CDR3 comprises 19 residues. The junction had 14 bases not matched to a gene; V was cut back by 6 bases and J by 0 bases. The chain's CDR3 is CASRTEGLAVIASTDTQYF. CDR3 bases: TGTGCCAGCAGAACCGAGGGACTAGCGGTAATTGCTAGCACAGATACGCAGTATTTT.

This clone has more than one count but fewer than ten. The CDR3 sequence: CASSIGAQQYF. In nucleotides, the CDR3 is TGTGCCAGTAGTATAGGTGCCCAGCAGTACTTC. V gene TRBV19 combines with J gene TRBJ2-7; D gene unclear. The CDR3 is 11 amino acids. Germline CDR1 and CDR2: LNHDA and SQIVND (reference sequence). Trimming took 1 base from V and 8 from J, leaving 6 bases between them.

Only a few counts were recorded for this clone. The chain employs TRBV2 and TRBJ1-5; no clear D. Trimming pared 1 base from V and 0 bases from J, leaving 10 bases between. CDR1 and CDR2 from the germline V gene are SNHLY and FYNNEI. The CDR3 runs 16 residues. CDR3 amino acids: CASSEGGQHSNQPQHF. The CDR3 DNA sequence: TGTGCCAGCAGTGAAGGTGGGCAACATAGCAATCAGCCCCAGCATTTT.

The rearrangement uses TRBV5-1 and TRBJ2-3; perhaps TRBD2 as D (5 bases). CDR1 is SGHRS, CDR2 YFSETQ, per germline. CDR3 length: 16 residues. V was clipped by 1 base and J by 1 base, with 13 bases between them. CDR3: CASSLIVRAGTDTQYF. For the CDR3, the DNA is TGCGCCAGCAGCTTGATCGTGAGGGCAGGCACAGATACGCAGTATTTT.

The J gene is TRBJ2-1, the V gene TRBV18, with TRBD2 identical over 10 bases. Germline V gene sequence: CDR1 KGHSH, CDR2 LQKENI. CDR3 length: 16 residues. J was trimmed by 1 base and V by 3 bases; bases with no gene match: 3. CDR3 region: CASSPRTSGSYNEQFF. CDR3 coding DNA: TGTGCCAGCTCACCTCGGACTAGCGGTTCCTACAATGAGCAGTTCTTC.

The V call is TRBV5-1, the J call TRBJ1-3, with D possibly being TRBD1 (5 bases). Germline values: CDR1 SGHRS, CDR2 YFSETQ. V was pared by 4 bases and J by 1 base, with 9 bases between. This CDR3 has 14 residues. The chain's CDR3 is CASSPAGSGNTIYF. As DNA, the CDR3 is TGCGCCAGCAGCCCGGCAGGGTCTGGAAACACCATATATTTT.

The chain uses TRBV10-3 and TRBJ2-3; D gene ambiguous. The germline V and J ends were trimmed by 3 bases and 0 bases, with 13 bases remaining between them. The CDR3 length is 16 residues. Germline V gene sequence: CDR1 ENHRY, CDR2 SYGVKD. In DNA form, the CDR3 reads TGTGCCATCAGTGACGTCGCGAAGACTAGCACAGATACGCAGTATTTT. Translation gives CAISDVAKTSTDTQYF.

A remark on this clone: This may stem from a read error, because a much larger clone lies one nucleotide away. The chain has TRBV9 and TRBJ2-1, with 7 bases aligning to TRBD2. J gave up 6 bases and V 4 bases, and 4 bases lay outside the gene matches. The CDR3 sequence is 13 residues long. CDR1 and CDR2 (germline): SGDLS, YYNGEE. The chain's CDR3 is CASSPGTTNEQFF. The CDR3 DNA follows: TGTGCCAGCAGCCCCGGGACTACCAATGAGCAGTTCTTC.

This rearrangement joins TRBV13 to TRBJ1-1, with D hard to call. V lost 1 base and J lost 2, with 11 bases in between. Germline CDR1 and CDR2: PRHDT and FYEKMQ (reference sequence). The length of the CDR3 is 15 residues. The CDR3 loop is CASSLVESQNTEAFF. The CDR3 region has the DNA TGTGCCAGCAGCTTAGTGGAGTCGCAAAACACTGAAGCTTTCTTT.

The J gene is TRBJ2-7, the V gene TRBV7-8; 7 bases are shared with TRBD2. Trimming at V came to 2 bases and at J to 3 bases, leaving 4 bases not matched to a gene. The CDR3 contains 14 residues. CDR1 and CDR2 (germline): SGHVS, FQNEAQ. The CDR3 here is CASSLWRENYEQYF. CDR3 bases: TGTGCCAGCAGCTTATGGCGGGAGAACTACGAGCAGTACTTC.

The chain carries TRBV4-2 and TRBJ2-1, with 10 bases aligning to TRBD2. V gave up 3 bases and J gave up 7 bases; unmatched junction bases: 12. Germline V CDR1 and CDR2: LGHNA, YNFKEQ. The CDR3 has 17 amino acids. The DNA for the CDR3 is TGTGCCAGCAGCCATCTTCTAGCGGGAGAGCTTGCGAATGAGCAGTTCTTC. Encoded protein: CASSHLLAGELANEQFF.

This chain connects TRBV27 to TRBJ1-2; tentative D call: TRBD1 (6 bases). The germline gives CDR1 MNHEY, CDR2 SMNVEV (reference sequence). V was pared by 5 bases and J by 4 bases, with 17 bases between. CDR3 length: 15 amino acids. The CDR3 region has the DNA TGTGCCAGCAGTACAGACAGAGGGGGAGGCTATGGCTACACCTTC. This sequence encodes CASSTDRGGGYGYTF.

This sequence joins TRBV18 and TRBJ2-1, with TRBD2 as a possible D gene (5 bases). The CDR3 totals 16 residues. V was shortened by 3 bases and J by 2 bases, with 14 bases between the two germline ends. Germline CDR1 and CDR2: KGHSH and LQKENI. The CDR3 protein is CASSPQLAHPYNEQFF. For the CDR3, the DNA is TGTGCCAGCTCACCCCAGCTAGCTCACCCCTACAATGAGCAGTTCTTC.